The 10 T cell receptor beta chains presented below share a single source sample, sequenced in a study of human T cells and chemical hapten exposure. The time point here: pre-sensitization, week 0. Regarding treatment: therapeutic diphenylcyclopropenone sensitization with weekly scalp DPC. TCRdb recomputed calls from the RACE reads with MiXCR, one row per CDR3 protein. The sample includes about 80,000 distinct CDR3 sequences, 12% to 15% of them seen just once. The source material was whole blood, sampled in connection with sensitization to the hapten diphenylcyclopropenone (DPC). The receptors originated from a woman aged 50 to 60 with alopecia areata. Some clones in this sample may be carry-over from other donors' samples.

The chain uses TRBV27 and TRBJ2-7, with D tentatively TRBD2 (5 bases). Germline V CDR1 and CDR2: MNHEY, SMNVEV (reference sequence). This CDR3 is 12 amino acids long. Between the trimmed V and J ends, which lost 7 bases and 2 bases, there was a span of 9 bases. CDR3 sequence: CASIGDAYEQYF. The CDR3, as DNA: TGTGCCAGCATCGGGGATGCCTACGAGCAGTACTTC.

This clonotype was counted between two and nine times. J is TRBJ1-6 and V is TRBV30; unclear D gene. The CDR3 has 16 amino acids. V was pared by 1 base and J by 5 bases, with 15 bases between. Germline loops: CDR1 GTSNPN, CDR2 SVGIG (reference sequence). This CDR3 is CAWSGTWGADNSPLHF. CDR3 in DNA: TGTGCCTGGAGTGGGACTTGGGGAGCAGATAATTCACCCCTCCACTTT.

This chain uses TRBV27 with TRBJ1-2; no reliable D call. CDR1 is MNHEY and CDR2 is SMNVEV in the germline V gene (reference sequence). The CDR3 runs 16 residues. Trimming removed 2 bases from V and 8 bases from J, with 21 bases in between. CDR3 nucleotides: TGTGCCAGCAGTTTAATGGCGGGGATCGGAGTAGGAGGCTACACCTTC. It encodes CASSLMAGIGVGGYTF.

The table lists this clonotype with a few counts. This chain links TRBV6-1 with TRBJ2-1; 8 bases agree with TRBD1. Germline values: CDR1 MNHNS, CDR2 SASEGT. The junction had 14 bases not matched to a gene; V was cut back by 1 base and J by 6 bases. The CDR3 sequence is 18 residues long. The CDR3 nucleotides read TGTGCCAGCAGTGAAGTTCTGACAGGGGCGGGGAGCCTCAATGAGCAGTTCTTC. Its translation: CASSEVLTGAGSLNEQFF.

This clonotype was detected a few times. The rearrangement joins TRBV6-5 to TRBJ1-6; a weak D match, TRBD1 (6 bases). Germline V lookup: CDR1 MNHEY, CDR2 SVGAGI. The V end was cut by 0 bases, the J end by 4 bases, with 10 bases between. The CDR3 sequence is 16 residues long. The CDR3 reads CASSYSTGLYNSPLHF. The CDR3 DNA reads TGTGCCAGCAGTTACTCGACAGGACTTTATAATTCACCCCTCCACTTT.

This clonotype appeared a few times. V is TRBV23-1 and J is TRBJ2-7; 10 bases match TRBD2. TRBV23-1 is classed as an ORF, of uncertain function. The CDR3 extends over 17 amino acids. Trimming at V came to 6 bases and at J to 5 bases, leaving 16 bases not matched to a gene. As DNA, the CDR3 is TGCGCCAGCAGCCCTCAGATAGCGGGAGGAACTTGCCACGAGCAGTACTTC. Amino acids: CASSPQIAGGTCHEQYF.

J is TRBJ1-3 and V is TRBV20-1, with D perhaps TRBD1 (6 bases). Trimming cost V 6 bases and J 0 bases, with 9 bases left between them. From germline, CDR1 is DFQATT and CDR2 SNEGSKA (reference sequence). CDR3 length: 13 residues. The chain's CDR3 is CSASDSSGNTIYF. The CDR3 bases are TGCAGTGCATCGGACAGCTCTGGAAACACCATATATTTT.

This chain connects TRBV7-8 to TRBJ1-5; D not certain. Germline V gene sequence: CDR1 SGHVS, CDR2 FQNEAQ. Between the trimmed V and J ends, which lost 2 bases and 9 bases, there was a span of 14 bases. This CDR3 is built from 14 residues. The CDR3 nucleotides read TGTGCCAGCAGCTTATATCCGGGCGGTGGGCCCCAGCATTTT. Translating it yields CASSLYPGGGPQHF. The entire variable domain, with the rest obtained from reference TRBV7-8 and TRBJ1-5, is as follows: GAGVSQSPRYKVAKRGQDVALRCDPISGHVSLFWYQQALGQGPEFLTYFQNEAQLDKSGLPSDRFFAERPEGSVSTLKIQRTQQEDSAVYLCASSLYPGGGPQHFGDGTRLSIL.

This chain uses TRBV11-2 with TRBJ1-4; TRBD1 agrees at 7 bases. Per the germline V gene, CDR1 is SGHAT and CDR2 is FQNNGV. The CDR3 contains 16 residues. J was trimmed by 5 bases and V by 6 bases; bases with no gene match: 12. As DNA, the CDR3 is TGTGCCAGCAGTCTCCTTACCGGGACAGTAAATGAAAAACTGTTTTTT. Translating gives CASSLLTGTVNEKLFF.

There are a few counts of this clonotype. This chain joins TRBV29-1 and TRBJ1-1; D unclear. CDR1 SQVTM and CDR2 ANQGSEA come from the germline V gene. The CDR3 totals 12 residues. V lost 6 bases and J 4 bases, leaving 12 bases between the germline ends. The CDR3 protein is CSVDRTSTEAFF. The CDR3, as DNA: TGCAGCGTAGACCGAACCTCCACTGAAGCTTTCTTT. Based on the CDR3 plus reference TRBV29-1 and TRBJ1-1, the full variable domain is SAVISQKPSRDICQRGTSLTIQCQVDSQVTMMFWYRQQPGQSLTLIATANQGSEATYESGFVIDKFPISRPNLTFSTLTVSNMSPEDSSIYLCSVDRTSTEAFFGQGTRLTVV.